Detailed here is one T cell receptor beta chain. Its antigen is not known. The sample comes from a study of T cell responses to AZD1222 COVID-19 vaccine. The assay was immunoSEQ multiplex PCR, and TCRdb's table has in-frame clones only and misses some. The sample includes about 110,000 clones, around 85% of them seen just once. Study observations and caveats: Of spike-specific TCRs, nearly half reportedly target regions left unmutated in variants. Spike regions recognized by vaccine-associated CD4 TCRs spanned the protein, led by 160-218 and 743-854. Sampling that yielded the repertoires occurred only after the peak T cell response.

There are 16 residues in the CDR3. Germline V gene data show CDR1 as KGHSH and CDR2 as LQKENI. The V and J ends lost 3 bases and 3 bases, in that order; junction bases with no gene match: 8. The chain uses TRBV18 and TRBJ2-4; 7 nucleotides match TRBD1. The clonotype originates from an adult in good health. Sequencing used peripheral blood, obtained on day 0 of AZD1222 vaccination. CDR3 amino acids: CASSPSLAGGKNIQYF. The CDR3, as DNA: TGTGCCAGCTCACCCTCCTTGGCAGGGGGCAAAAACATTCAGTACTTC.